The T cell receptor beta chain under discussion was sequenced for a study of blood T cell repertoires in COVID-19. Across the whole study: Samples came from the United States, Italy and Spain, spanning acute and convalescent COVID-19. The analysed material was cDNA or gDNA that came from T cells, B-cell-depleted T cells, or PBMCs.

Trimming took 0 bases from V and 1 from J, leaving 13 bases between them. CDR3 length: 16 residues. CDR1 and CDR2 from the germline V gene are LGHNA and YNFKEQ. Under the authors' procedure: Counts of nucleated cells, estimated from reference gene primer amplification, were obtained. Generated by immunoSEQ multiplex PCR, the TCRdb table keeps only in-frame clones and is missing some. D and trimming come from the DNA, and the V and J calls and clone size come from that table. The table shows some 70,000 clones, with 81% occurring only once. The sequenced sample was peripheral blood. J is TRBJ2-7 and V is TRBV4-2; D is unresolved. The sequence was obtained from a woman between 65 and 79 years old with acute or convalescent COVID-19. CDR3 residues: CASSQDHEVQSYEQYF. In DNA, the CDR3 is TGTGCCAGCAGCCAAGATCATGAGGTCCAGTCCTACGAGCAGTACTTC.